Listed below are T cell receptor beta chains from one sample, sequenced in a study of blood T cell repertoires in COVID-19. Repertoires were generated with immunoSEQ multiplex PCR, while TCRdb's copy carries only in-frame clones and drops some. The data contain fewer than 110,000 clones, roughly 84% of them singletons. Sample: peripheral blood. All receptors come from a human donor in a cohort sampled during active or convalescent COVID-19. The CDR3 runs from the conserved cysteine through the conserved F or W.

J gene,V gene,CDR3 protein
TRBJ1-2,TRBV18,CASSPPGHTYYGYTF
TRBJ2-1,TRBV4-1,CASSQVGQGDNEQFF
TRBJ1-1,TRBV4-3,CASSQDGTGGLETEAFF
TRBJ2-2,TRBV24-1,CATSQRRGPNTGELFF
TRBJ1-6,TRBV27,CASSLLGDRGSPLHF
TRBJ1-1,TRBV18,CASSPSTGSTEAFF
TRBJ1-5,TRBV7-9,CASRQGEQPQHF
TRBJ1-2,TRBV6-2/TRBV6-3,CASSYSSRVGYTF
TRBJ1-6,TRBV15,CATSRVTGDSPLHF
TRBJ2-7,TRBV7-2,CASSLHSPGPYEQYF
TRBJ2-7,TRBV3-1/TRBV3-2,CASSPLGSGNSYEQYF
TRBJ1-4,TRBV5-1,CASSLRVSNEKLFF
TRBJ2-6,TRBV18,CASSPPNSGANVLTF
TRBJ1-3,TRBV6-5,CASSYSSTVANTIYF
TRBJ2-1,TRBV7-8,CASRRRPGHPYNEQFF
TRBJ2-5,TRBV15,CATSRGATQETQYF
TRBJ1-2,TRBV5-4,CASSAPEGDGYGYTF